This TCR beta chain is drawn from a study of T-cell reconstitution after alpha-beta-depleted transplantation in children. Unique molecular identifiers were used to barcode this TCRbeta library. TCRdb reanalysed the PCR reads using MiXCR and keeps one entry per CDR3 protein. This sample has about 980,000 distinct CDR3 sequences, with roughly 29% found just once. Findings and caveats of the study: Expanded graft clones, several hundred of them, were reportedly the source of alpha-beta T cells about two months after transplant. T-cell counts and diversity at one year following transplant were attributed mainly to newly produced T cells. TCRbeta diversity was high at day 60 in some patients (a result of surviving recipient T cells and thymic progenitors).

Trimming left V 1 base short and J 4 bases short, with 14 bases between. The CDR3 runs 16 residues. On this clonotype: Antigen: not known.

The clonotype was recovered from a boy in the first two years of life who had a stem cell transplant for SCID, so the T cells may come from the graft donor. The chain carries TRBV12-3 or TRBV12-4 and TRBJ2-1; D might be TRBD2 (5 bases). The specimen was PBMCs, mostly from graft donor cells, collected 360 days after TCRalphabeta/CD19-depleted stem cell transplant. CDR3 amino acids: CASSLGAASRYNEQFF. CDR3 nucleotide sequence: TGTGCCAGCAGTTTAGGGGCCGCTAGCAGGTACAATGAGCAGTTCTTC.